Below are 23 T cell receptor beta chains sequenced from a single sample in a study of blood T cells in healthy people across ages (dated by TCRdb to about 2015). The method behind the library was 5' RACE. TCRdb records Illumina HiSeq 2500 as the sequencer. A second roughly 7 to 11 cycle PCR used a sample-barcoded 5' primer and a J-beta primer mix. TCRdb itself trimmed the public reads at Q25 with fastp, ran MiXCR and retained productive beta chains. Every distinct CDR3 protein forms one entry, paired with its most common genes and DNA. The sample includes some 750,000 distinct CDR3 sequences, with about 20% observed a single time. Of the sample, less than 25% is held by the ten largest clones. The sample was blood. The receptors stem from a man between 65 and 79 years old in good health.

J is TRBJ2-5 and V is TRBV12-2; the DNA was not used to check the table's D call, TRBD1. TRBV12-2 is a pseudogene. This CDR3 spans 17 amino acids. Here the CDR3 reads CASRLALGQGHQETQYF. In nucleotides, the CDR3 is TGTGCAAGTCGCTTAGCTCTGGGACAGGGACACCAAGAGACCCAGTATTTC.

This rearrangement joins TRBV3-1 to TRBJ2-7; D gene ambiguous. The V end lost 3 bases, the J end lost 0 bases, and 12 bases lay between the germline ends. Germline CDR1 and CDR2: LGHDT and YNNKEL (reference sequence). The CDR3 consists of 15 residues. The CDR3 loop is CASSQGFQASYEQYF. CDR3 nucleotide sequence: TGTGCCAGCAGCCAGGGGTTTCAGGCCTCCTACGAGCAGTACTTC.

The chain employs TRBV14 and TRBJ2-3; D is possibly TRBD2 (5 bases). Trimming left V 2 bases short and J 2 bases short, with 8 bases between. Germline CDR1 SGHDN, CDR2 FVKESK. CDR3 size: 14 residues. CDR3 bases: TGTGCCAGCAGCCAATACCGGGACACAGATACGCAGTATTTT. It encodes CASSQYRDTDTQYF. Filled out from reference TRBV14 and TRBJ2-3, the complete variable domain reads EAGVTQFPSHSVIEKGQTVTLRCDPISGHDNLYWYRRVMGKEIKFLLHFVKESKQDESGMPNNRFLAERTGGTYSTLKVQPAELEDSGVYFCASSQYRDTDTQYFGPGTRLTVL.

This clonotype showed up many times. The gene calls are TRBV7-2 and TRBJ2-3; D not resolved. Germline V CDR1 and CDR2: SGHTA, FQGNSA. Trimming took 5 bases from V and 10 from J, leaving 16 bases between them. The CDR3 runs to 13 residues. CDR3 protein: CASSPLFRSPQYF. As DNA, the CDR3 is TGTGCCAGCAGCCCTCTATTCAGGTCTCCGCAGTATTTT.

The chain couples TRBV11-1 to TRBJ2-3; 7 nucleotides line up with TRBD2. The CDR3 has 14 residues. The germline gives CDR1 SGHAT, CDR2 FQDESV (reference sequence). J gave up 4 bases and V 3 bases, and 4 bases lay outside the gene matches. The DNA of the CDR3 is TGTGCCAGCAGCTTGTCTCTAGCGGCAGATACGCAGTATTTT. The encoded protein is CASSLSLAADTQYF.

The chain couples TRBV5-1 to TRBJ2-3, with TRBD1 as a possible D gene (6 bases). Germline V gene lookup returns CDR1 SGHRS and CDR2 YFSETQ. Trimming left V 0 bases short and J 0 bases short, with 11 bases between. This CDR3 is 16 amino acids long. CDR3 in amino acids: CASSLANTGSTDTQYF. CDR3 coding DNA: TGCGCCAGCAGCTTGGCGAACACAGGGAGCACAGATACGCAGTATTTT.

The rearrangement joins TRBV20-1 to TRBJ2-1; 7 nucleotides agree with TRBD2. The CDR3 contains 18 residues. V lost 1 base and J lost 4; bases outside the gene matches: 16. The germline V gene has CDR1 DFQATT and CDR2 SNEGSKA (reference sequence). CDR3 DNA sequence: TGCAGTGCTAGAGGAAACCCCGGGGGAGGGGAGTTTTACAATGAGCAGTTCTTC. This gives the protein CSARGNPGGGEFYNEQFF.

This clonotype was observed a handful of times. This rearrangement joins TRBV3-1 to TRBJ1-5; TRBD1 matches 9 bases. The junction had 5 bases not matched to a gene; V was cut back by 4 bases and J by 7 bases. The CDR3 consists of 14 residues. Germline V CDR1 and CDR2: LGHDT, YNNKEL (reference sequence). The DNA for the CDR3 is TGTGCCAGCAGCCGAAGGACAGGGGAACAGCCCCAGCATTTT. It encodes CASSRRTGEQPQHF.

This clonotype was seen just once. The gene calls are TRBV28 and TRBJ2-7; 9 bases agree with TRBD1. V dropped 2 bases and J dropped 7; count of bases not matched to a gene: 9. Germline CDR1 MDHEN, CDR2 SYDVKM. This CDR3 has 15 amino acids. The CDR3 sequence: CASSLAGTGFTEQYF. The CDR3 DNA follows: TGTGCCAGCAGTTTAGCCGGGACAGGGTTCACGGAGCAGTACTTC. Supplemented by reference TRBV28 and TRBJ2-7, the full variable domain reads DVKVTQSSRYLVKRTGEKVFLECVQDMDHENMFWYRQDPGLGLRLIYFSYDVKMKEKGDIPEGYSVSREKKERFSLILESASTNQTSMYLCASSLAGTGFTEQYFGPGTRLTVT.

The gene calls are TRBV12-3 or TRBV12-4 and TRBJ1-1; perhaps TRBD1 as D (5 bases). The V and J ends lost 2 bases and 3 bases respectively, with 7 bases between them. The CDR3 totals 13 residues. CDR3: CASSLTGHTEAFF. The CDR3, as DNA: TGTGCCAGCAGTTTAACGGGGCACACTGAAGCTTTCTTT.

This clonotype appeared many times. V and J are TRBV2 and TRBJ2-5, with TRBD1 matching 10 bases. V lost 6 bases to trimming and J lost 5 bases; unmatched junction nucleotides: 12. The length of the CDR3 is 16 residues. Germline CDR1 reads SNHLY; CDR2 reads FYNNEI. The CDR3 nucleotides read TGTGCCAGCAGCCCCGGGACAGGGGTCAGGTGGGAGACCCAGTACTTC. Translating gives CASSPGTGVRWETQYF.

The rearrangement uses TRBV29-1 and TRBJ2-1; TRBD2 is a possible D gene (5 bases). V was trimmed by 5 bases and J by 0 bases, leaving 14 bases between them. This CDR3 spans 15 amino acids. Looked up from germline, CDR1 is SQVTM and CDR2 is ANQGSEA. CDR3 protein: CSVLRLGSSYNEQFF. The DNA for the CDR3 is TGCAGCGTTCTTCGACTGGGGAGCTCCTACAATGAGCAGTTCTTC.

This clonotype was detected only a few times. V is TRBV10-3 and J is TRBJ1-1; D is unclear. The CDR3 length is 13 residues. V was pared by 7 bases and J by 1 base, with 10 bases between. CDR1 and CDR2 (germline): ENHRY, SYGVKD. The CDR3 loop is CAIMRTENTEAFF. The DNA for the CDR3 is TGTGCCATCATGAGGACGGAGAACACTGAAGCTTTCTTT.

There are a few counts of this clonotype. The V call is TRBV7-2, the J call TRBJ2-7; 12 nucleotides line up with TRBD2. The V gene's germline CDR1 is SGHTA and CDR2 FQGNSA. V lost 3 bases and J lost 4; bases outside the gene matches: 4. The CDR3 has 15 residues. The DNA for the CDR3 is TGTGCCAGCAGCTTCGGAGGACTAGCGGGATACGAGCAGTACGTC. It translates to CASSFGGLAGYEQYV.

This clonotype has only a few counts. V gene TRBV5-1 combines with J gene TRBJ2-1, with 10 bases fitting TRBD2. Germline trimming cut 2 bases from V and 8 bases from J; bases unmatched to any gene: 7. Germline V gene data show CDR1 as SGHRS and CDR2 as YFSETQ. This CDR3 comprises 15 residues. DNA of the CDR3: TGCGCCAGCAGCTTCGGCCTAGCGGGAGCTGATGAGCAGTTCTTC. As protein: CASSFGLAGADEQFF.

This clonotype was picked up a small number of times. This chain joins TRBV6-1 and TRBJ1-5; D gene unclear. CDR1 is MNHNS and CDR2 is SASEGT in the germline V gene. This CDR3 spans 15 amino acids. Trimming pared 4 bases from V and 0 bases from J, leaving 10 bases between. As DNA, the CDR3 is TGTGCCAGCAGTGCCGCGGCGGATAGCAATCAGCCCCAGCATTTT. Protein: CASSAAADSNQPQHF.

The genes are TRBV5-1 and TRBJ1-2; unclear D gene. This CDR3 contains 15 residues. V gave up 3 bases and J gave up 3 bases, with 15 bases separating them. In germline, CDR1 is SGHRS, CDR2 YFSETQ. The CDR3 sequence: CASSSPYSGYYGYTF. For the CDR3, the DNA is TGCGCCAGCAGCTCCCCCTACTCGGGTTACTATGGCTACACCTTC.

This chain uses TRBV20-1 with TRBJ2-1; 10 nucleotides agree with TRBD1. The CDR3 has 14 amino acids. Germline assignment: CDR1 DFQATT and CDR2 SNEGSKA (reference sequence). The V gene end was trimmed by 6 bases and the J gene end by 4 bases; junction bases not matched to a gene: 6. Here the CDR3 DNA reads TGCAGTGCCCTTGACAGGGGGCGTTACAATGAGCAGTTCTTC. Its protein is CSALDRGRYNEQFF.

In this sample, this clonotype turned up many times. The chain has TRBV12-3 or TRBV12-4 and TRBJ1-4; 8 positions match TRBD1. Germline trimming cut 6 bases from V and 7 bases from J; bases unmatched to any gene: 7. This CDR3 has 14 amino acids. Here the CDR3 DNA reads TGTGCCAGCAGCCTCCAGGGGGCGGGTGAAAAACTGTTTTTT. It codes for CASSLQGAGEKLFF.

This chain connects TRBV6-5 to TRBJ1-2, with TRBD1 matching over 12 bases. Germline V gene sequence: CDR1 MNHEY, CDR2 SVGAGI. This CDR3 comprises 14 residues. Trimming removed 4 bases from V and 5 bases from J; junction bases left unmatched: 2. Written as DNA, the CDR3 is TGTGCCAGCAGTTGGGGACAGGGGGCTTATGGCTACACCTTC. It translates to CASSWGQGAYGYTF.

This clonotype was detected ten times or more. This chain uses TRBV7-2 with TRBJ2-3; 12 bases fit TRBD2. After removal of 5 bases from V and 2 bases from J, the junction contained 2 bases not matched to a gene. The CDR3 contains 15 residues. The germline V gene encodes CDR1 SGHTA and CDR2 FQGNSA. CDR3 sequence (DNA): TGTGCCAGCAGCCGGACTAGCGGGACCACAGATACGCAGTATTTT. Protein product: CASSRTSGTTDTQYF.

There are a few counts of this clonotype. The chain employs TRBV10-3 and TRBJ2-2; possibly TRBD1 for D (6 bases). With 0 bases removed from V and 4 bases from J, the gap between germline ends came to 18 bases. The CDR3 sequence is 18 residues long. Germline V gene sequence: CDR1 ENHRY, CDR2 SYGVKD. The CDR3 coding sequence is TGTGCCATCAGTGAGTCTACAGGGAAAAGTGACTTCACCGGGGAGCTGTTTTTT. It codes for CAISESTGKSDFTGELFF.

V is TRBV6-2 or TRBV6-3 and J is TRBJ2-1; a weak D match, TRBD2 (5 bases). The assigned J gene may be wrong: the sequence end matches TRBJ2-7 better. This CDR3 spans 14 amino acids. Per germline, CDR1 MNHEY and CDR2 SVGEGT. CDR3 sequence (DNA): TGTGCCAGCAGTTACGACGGGATCTCCTACGAGCAGTACTTC. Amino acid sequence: CASSYDGISYEQYF.